The TCR beta chain described here comes from a study of cytomegalovirus exposure and HLA in healthy donors. Findings and caveats of the study: Donors belonging to an Asian-associated ancestry cluster reportedly showed fewer N-insertions in productive TCRs than the approximately 680-donor mean, according to what a later analysis found. TCR beta V- and J-gene trimming was later associated with a missense DCLRE1C variant. Using the classifier, cytomegalovirus status was reportedly diagnosed with high specificity and sensitivity.

On this clone: Its target is unknown.

The PCR was carried out with 60 Vbeta primers and 13 Jbeta primers. The assay was immunoSEQ multiplex PCR, and TCRdb's table has in-frame clones only and misses some. The sample consists of about 160,000 clones, less than 90% of them appearing once. CDR3 length equals 15 residues. The germline V gene has CDR1 ENHRY and CDR2 SYGVKD. V gave up 2 bases and J gave up 6 bases; unmatched junction bases: 6. V is TRBV10-3 and J is TRBJ2-1; 8 bases are shared with TRBD2. The receptor was derived from a woman aged 18-29 years in good health and CMV-seronegative. Sample: PBMCs. CDR3 bases: TGTGCCATCAGTGAGACTCGCGGGGGGAGCAATGAGCAGTTCTTC. It is translated as CAISETRGGSNEQFF.